The clone carrying this T cell receptor beta chain was observed a single time. Its antigen is undetermined. The sample comes from a study of T cell responses to AZD1222 COVID-19 vaccine. The germline CDR1 and CDR2 sequences are SNHLY and FYNNEI. The CDR3 has 11 amino acids. V lost 10 bases, J lost 4 bases, and 7 bases lay in between. Repertoires were generated with immunoSEQ multiplex PCR, while TCRdb's copy carries only in-frame clones and drops some. The table shows some 190,000 clones, with approximately 92% occurring only once. Study observations and caveats: Regions left unmutated in variants are reportedly the target of nearly half of spike-specific TCRs. Clonal diversity may have been underestimated in mostly white British donors.

The clonotype originates from an adult in good health. The input for sequencing was peripheral blood, taken on day 0 of AZD1222 vaccination. The chain is built from TRBV2 and TRBJ2-2; D is unresolved. The CDR3 is CATTSTGELFF. The CDR3 bases are TGTGCCACAACAAGCACCGGGGAGCTGTTTTTT.